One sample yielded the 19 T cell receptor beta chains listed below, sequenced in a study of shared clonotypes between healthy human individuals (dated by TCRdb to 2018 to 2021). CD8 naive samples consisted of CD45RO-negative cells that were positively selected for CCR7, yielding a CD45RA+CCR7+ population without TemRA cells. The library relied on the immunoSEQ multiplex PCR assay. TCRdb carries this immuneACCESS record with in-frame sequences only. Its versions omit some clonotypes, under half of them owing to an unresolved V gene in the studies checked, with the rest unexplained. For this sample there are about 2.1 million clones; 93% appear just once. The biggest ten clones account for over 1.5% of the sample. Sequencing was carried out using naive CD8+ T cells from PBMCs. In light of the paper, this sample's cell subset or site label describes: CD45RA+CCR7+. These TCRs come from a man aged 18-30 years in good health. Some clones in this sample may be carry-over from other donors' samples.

Written as DNA, the CDR3 is TGTGCCAGCAGCGAGGGGGGAGGGCAAGATGGCTATGGCTACACCTTC. Protein product: CASSEGGGQDGYGYTF. V usage is TRBV9 and J usage is TRBJ1-2; D possibly corresponds to TRBD1 (6 bases). Germline V gene lookup returns CDR1 SGDLS and CDR2 YYNGEE. The CDR3 covers 16 residues. V was shortened by 3 bases and J by 4 bases, with 19 bases between the two germline ends.

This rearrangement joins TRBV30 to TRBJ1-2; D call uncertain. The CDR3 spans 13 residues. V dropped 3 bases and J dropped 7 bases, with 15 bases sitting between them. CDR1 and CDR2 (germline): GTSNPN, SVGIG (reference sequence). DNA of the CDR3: TGTGCCTGGAGCGTAGCCCAAATTGGTGGCTACACCTTC. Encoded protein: CAWSVAQIGGYTF.

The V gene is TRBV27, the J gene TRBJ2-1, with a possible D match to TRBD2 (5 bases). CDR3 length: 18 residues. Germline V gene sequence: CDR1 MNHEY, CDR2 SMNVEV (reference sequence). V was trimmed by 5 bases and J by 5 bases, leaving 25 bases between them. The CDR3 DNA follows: TGTGCCAGCAGTCCCCGAAGCCACCTAGCAGAGGGTGACAATGAGCAGTTCTTC. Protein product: CASSPRSHLAEGDNEQFF.

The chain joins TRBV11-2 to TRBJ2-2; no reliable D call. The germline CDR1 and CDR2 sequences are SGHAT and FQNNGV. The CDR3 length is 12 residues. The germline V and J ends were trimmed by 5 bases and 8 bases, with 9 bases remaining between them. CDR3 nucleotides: TGTGCCAGCAGCCCCGACGGTGGGGAGCTGTTTTTT. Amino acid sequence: CASSPDGGELFF.

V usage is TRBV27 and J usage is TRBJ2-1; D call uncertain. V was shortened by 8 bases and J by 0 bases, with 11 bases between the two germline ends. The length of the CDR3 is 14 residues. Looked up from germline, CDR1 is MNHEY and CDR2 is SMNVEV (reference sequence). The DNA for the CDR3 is TGTGCCAGCCGGAGAGTGGGCTCCTACAATGAGCAGTTCTTC. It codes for CASRRVGSYNEQFF.

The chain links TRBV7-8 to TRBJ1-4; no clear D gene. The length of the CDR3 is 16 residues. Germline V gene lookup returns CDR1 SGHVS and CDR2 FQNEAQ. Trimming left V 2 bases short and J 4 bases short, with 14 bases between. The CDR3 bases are TGTGCCAGCAGCTTACTTTCAGGAAGGTATAATGAAAAACTGTTTTTT. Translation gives CASSLLSGRYNEKLFF.

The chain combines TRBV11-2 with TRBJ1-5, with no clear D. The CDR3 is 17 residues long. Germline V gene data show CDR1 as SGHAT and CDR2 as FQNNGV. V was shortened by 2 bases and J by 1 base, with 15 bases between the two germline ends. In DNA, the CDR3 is TGTGCCAGCAGCTTAAGAACCCGGGGATGGAGCAATCAGCCCCAGCATTTT. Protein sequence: CASSLRTRGWSNQPQHF.

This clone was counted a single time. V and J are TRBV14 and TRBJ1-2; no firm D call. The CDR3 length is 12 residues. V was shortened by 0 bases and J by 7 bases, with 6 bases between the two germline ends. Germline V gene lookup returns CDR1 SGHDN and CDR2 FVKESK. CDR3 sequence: CASSQDRRGYTF. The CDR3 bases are TGTGCCAGCAGCCAAGATCGACGTGGCTACACCTTC.

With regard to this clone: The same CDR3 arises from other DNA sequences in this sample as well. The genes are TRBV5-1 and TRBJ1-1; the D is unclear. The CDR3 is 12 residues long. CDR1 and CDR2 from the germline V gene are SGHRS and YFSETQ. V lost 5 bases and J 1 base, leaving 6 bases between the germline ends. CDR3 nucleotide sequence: TGCGCCAGCAGTGCAGGGAACACTGAAGCTTTCTTT. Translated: CASSAGNTEAFF.

In nucleotides, the CDR3 is TGTGCCAGCAGTGGACCACGTCGGGATGAGCAGTTCTTC. It translates to CASSGPRRDEQFF. The chain combines TRBV9 with TRBJ2-1; D remains ambiguous. The V end lost 5 bases, the J end lost 8 bases, and 14 bases lay between the germline ends. Looked up from germline, CDR1 is SGDLS and CDR2 is YYNGEE. The length of the CDR3 is 13 residues.

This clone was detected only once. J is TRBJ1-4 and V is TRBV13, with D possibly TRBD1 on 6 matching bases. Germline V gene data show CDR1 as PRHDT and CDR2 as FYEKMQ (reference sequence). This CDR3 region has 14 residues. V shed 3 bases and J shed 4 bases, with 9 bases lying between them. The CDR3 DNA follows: TGTGCCAGCAGCTTCCGGACAGTTAATGAAAAACTGTTTTTT. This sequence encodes CASSFRTVNEKLFF.

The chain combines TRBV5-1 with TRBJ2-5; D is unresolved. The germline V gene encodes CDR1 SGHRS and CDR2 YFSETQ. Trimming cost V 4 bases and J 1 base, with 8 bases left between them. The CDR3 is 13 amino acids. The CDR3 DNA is TGCGCCAGCAGCGGGCAGCTCCAAGAGACCCAGTACTTC. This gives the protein CASSGQLQETQYF.

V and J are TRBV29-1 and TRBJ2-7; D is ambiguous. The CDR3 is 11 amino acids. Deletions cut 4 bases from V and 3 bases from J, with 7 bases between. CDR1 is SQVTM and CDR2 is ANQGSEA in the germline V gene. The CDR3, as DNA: TGCAGCGTTGGAAGGGTCTACGAGCAGTACTTC. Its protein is CSVGRVYEQYF.

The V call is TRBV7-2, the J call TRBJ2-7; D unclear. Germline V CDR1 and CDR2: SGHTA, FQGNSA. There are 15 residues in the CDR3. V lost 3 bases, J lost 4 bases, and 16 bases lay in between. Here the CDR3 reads CASSLGGAFGYEQYF. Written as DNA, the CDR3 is TGTGCCAGCAGCTTGGGTGGCGCCTTCGGGTACGAGCAGTACTTC.

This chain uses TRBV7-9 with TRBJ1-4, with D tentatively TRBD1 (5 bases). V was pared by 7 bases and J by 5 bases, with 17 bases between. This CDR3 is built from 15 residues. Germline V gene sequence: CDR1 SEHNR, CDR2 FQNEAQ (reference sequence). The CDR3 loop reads CASTTWGLLNEKLFF. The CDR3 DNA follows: TGTGCCAGCACCACCTGGGGACTGTTAAATGAAAAACTGTTTTTT. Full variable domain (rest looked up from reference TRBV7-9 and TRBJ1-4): DTGVSQNPRHKITKRGQNVTFRCDPISEHNRLYWYRQTLGQGPEFLTYFQNEAQLEKSRLLSDRFSAERPKGSFSTLEIQRTEQGDSAMYLCASTTWGLLNEKLFFGSGTQLSVL.

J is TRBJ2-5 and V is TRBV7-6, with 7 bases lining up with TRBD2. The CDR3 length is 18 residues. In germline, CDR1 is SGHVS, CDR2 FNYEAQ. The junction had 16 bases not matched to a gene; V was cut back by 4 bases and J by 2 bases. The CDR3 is CASSSLDPGTTQQETQYF. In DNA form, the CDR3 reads TGTGCCAGCAGCTCGCTCGATCCAGGGACTACGCAACAAGAGACCCAGTACTTC.

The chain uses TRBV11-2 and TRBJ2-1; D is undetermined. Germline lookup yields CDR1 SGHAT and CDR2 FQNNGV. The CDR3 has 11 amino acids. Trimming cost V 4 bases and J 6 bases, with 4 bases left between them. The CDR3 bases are TGTGCCAGCAGCTGGACCAATGAGCAGTTCTTC. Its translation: CASSWTNEQFF.

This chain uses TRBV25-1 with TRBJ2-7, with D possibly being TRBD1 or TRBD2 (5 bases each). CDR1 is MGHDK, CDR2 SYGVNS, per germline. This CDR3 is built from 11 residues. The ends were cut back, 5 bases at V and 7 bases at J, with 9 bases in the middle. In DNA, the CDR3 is TGTGCCAGCAGTTATGGGGGAGAGCAGTACTTC. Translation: CASSYGGEQYF.

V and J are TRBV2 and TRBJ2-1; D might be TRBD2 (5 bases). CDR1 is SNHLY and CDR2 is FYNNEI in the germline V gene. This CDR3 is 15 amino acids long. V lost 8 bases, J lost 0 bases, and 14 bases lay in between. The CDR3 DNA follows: TGTGCCAGCGGAGCGACGGGGAGCTCCTACAATGAGCAGTTCTTC. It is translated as CASGATGSSYNEQFF.